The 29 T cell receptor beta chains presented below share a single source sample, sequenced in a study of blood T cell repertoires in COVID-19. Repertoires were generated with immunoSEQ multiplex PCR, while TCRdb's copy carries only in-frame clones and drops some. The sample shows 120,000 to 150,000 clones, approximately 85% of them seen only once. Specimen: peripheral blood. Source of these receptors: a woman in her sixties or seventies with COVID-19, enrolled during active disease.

This CDR3 reads CASGGQGGFYEQYF. In DNA form, the CDR3 reads TGTGCCAGCGGGGGACAGGGGGGATTCTACGAGCAGTACTTC. This sequence joins TRBV2 and TRBJ2-7; TRBD1 matches at 11 bases. The CDR3 has 14 residues. The V gene's germline CDR1 is SNHLY and CDR2 FYNNEI. V lost 8 bases, J lost 3 bases, and 6 bases stayed unmatched.

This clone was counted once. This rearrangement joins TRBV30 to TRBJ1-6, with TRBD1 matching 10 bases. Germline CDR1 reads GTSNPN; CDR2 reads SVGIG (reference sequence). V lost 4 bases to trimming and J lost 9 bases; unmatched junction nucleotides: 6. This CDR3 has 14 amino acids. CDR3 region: CAWNTGTGVSPLHF. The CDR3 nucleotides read TGTGCCTGGAACACCGGGACAGGGGTTTCACCCCTCCACTTT. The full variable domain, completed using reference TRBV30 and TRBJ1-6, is SQTIHQWPATLVQPVGSPLSLECTVEGTSNPNLYWYRQAAGRGLQLLFYSVGIGQISSEVPQNLSASRPQDRQFILSSKKLLLSDSGFYLCAWNTGTGVSPLHFGNGTRLTVT.

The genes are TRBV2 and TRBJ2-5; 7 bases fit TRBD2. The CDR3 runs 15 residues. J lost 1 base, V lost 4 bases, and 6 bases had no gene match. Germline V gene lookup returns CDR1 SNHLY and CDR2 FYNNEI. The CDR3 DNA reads TGTGCCAGCAGTGTGGCGGGGGTAGGCCAAGAGACCCAGTACTTC. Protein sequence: CASSVAGVGQETQYF. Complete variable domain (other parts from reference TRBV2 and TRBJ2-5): EPEVTQTPSHQVTQMGQEVILRCVPISNHLYFYWYRQILGQKVEFLVSFYNNEISEKSEIFDDQFSVERPDGSNFTLKIRSTKLEDSAMYFCASSVAGVGQETQYFGPGTRLLVL.

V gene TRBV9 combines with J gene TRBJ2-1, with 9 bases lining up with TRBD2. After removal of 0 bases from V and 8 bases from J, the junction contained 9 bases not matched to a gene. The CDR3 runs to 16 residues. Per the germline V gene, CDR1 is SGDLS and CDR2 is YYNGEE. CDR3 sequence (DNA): TGTGCCAGCAGCGTAGCTGCGGGGGGGCTAGTGGATGAGCAGTTCTTC. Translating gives CASSVAAGGLVDEQFF.

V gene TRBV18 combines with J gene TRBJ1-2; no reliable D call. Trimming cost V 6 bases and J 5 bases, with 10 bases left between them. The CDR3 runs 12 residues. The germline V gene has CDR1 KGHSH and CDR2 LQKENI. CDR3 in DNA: TGTGCCAGCTCGTACAGCGGGTATGGCTACACCTTC. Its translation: CASSYSGYGYTF.

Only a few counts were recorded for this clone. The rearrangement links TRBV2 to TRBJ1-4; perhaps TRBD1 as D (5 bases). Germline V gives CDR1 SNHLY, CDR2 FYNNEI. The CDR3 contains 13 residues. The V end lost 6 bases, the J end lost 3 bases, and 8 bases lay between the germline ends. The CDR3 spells CASSGDSNEKLFF. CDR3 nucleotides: TGTGCCAGCAGCGGGGACTCTAATGAAAAACTGTTTTTT.

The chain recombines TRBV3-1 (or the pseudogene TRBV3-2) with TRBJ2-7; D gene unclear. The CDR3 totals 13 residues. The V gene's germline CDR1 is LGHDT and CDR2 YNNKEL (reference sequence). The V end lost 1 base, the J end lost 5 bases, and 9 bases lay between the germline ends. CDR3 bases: TGTGCCAGCAGCCAAGTAAGAGGAGACGAGCAGTACTTC. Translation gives CASSQVRGDEQYF.

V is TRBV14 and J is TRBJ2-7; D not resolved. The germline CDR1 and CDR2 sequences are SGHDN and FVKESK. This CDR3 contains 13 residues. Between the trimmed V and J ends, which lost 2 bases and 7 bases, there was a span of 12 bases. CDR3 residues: CASSQSIASEQYF. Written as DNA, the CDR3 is TGTGCCAGCAGCCAATCTATTGCCTCGGAGCAGTACTTC. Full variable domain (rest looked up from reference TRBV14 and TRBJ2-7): EAGVTQFPSHSVIEKGQTVTLRCDPISGHDNLYWYRRVMGKEIKFLLHFVKESKQDESGMPNNRFLAERTGGTYSTLKVQPAELEDSGVYFCASSQSIASEQYFGPGTRLTVT.

This CDR3 is CASSLGRSYNEQFF. The CDR3 nucleotides read TGTGCCAGCAGCTTAGGGAGGTCCTACAATGAGCAGTTCTTC. V gene TRBV7-8 combines with J gene TRBJ2-1, with D possibly being TRBD2 (5 bases). This CDR3 spans 14 amino acids. Looked up from germline, CDR1 is SGHVS and CDR2 is FQNEAQ. Trimming removed 1 base from V and 1 base from J, with 5 bases in between.

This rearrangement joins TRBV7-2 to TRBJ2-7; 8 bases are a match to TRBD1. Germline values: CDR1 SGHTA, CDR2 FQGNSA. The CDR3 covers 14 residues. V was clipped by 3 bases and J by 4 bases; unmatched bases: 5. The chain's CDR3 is CASSLGTGTYEQYF. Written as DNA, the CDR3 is TGTGCCAGCAGCTTGGGGACAGGAACTTACGAGCAGTACTTC. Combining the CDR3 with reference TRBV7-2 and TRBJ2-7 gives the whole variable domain GAGVSQSPSNKVTEKGKDVELRCDPISGHTALYWYRQSLGQGLEFLIYFQGNSAPDKSGLPSDRFSAERTGGSVSTLTIQRTQQEDSAVYLCASSLGTGTYEQYFGPGTRLTVT.

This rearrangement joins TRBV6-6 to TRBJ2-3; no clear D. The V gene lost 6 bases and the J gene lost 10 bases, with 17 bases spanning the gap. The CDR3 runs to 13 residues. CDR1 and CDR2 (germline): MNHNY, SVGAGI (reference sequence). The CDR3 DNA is TGTGCCAGCAGCCCGTCGGAAACCAGGTCGCAGTATTTT. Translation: CASSPSETRSQYF.

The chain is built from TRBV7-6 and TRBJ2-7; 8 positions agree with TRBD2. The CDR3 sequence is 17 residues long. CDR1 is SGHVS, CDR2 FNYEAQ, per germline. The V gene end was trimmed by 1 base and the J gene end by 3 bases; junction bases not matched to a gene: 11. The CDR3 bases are TGTGCCAGCAGCTTAGGGCTAGGCGGGGGGTACTACTACGAGCAGTACTTC. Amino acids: CASSLGLGGGYYYEQYF.

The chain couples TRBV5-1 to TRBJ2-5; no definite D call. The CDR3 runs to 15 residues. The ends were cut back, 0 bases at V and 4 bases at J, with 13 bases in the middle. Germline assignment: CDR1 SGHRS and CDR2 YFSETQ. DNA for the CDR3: TGCGCCAGCAGCTTGGCCGTTGACTCCCCAGAGACCCAGTACTTC. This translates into CASSLAVDSPETQYF.

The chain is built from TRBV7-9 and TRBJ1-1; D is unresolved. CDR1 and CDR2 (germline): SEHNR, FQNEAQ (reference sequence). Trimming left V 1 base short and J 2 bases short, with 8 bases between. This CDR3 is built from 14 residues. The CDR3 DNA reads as TGTGCCAGCAGCTTAGTAAACATTAACACTGAAGCTTTCTTT. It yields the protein CASSLVNINTEAFF.

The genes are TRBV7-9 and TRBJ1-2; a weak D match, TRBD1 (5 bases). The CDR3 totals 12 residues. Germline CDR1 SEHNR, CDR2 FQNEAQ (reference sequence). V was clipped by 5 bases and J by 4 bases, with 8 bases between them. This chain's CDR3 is CASSTDSYGYTF. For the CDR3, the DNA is TGTGCCAGCAGCACCGACAGCTATGGCTACACCTTC.

The CDR3 DNA follows: TGTGCCAGCAGTTTGAGGATCCAGCCCCAGCATTTT. It translates to CASSLRIQPQHF. The chain uses TRBV28 and TRBJ1-5; no reliable D call. CDR1 is MDHEN, CDR2 SYDVKM, per germline. V dropped 3 bases and J dropped 7 bases, with 7 bases sitting between them. The CDR3 has 12 amino acids.

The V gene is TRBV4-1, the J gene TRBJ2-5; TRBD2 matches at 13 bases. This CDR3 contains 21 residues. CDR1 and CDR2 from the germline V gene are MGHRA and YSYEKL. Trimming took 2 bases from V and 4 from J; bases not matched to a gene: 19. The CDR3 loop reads CASSQRYLTSGGAGDPETQYF. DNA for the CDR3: TGCGCCAGCAGCCAACGTTACCTTACTAGCGGGGGGGCCGGAGATCCAGAGACCCAGTACTTC.

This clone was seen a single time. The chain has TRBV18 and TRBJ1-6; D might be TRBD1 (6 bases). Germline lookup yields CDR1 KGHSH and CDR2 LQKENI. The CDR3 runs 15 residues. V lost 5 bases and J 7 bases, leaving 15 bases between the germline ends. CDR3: CASSAAGAGNSPLHF. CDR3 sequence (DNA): TGTGCCAGCTCAGCAGCAGGGGCTGGGAATTCACCCCTCCACTTT.

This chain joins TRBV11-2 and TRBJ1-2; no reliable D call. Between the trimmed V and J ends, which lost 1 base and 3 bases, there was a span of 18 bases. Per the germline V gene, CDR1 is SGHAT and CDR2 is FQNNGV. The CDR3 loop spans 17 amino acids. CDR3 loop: CASSLGLVARLDYGYTF. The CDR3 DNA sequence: TGTGCCAGCAGCTTAGGATTAGTGGCCAGGCTCGACTATGGCTACACCTTC.

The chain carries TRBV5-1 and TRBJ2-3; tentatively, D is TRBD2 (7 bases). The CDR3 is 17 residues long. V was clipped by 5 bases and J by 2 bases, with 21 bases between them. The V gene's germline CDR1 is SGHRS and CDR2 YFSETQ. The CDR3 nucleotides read TGCGCCAGCAGTCGCCGGGCGGCGGGGGCTACCACAGATACGCAGTATTTT. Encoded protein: CASSRRAAGATTDTQYF.

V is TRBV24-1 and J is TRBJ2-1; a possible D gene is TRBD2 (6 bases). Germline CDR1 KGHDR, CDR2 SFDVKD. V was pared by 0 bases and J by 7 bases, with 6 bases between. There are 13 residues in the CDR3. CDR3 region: CATSDLGGNEQFF. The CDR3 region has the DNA TGTGCCACCAGTGATTTGGGGGGGAATGAGCAGTTCTTC.

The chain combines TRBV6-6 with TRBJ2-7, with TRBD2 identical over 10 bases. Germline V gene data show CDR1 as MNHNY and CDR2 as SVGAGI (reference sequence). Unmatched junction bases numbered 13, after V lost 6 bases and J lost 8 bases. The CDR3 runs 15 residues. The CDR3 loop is CASSQTGTSAGQQYF. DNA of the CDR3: TGTGCCAGCAGCCAAACCGGGACTAGCGCGGGCCAGCAGTACTTC.

The CDR3 protein is CSVEVSIAKNIQYF. CDR3 DNA sequence: TGCAGCGTTGAAGTGAGTATCGCCAAAAACATTCAGTACTTC. The chain joins TRBV29-1 to TRBJ2-4; D is undetermined. V was clipped by 1 base and J by 1 base, with 8 bases between them. Germline V gene sequence: CDR1 SQVTM, CDR2 ANQGSEA. The CDR3 has 14 amino acids. The variable domain in full, completed from reference TRBV29-1 and TRBJ2-4, reads SAVISQKPSRDICQRGTSLTIQCQVDSQVTMMFWYRQQPGQSLTLIATANQGSEATYESGFVIDKFPISRPNLTFSTLTVSNMSPEDSSIYLCSVEVSIAKNIQYFGAGTRLSVL.

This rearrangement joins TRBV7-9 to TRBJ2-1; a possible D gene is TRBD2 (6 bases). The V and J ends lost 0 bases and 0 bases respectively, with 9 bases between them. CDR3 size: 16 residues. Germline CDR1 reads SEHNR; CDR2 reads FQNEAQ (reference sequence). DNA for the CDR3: TGTGCCAGCAGCTTAGCGGCGGGGTACTCCTACAATGAGCAGTTCTTC. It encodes CASSLAAGYSYNEQFF. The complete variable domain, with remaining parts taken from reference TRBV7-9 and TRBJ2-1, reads DTGVSQNPRHKITKRGQNVTFRCDPISEHNRLYWYRQTLGQGPEFLTYFQNEAQLEKSRLLSDRFSAERPKGSFSTLEIQRTEQGDSAMYLCASSLAAGYSYNEQFFGPGTRLTVL.

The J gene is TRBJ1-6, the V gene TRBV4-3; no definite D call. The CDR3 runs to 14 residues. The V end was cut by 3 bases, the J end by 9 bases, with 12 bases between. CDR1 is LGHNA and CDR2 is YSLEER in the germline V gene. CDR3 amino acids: CASSQEGPPSPLHF. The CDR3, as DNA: TGCGCCAGCAGCCAGGAGGGTCCTCCTTCACCCCTCCACTTT.

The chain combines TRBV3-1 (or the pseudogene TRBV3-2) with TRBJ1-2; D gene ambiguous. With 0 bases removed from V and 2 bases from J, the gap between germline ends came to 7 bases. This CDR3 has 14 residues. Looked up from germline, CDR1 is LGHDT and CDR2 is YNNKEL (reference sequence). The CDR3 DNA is TGTGCCAGCAGCCAAGATAACAGAAACTATGGCTACACCTTC. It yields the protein CASSQDNRNYGYTF.

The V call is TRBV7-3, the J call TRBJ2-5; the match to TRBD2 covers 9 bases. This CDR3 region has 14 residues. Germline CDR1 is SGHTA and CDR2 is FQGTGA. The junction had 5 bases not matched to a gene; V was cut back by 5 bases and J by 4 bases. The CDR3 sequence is CASSPSLAGETQYF. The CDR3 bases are TGTGCCAGCAGCCCCTCACTAGCGGGAGAGACCCAGTACTTC. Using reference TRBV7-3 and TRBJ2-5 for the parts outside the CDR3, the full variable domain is GAGVSQTPSNKVTEKGKYVELRCDPISGHTALYWYRQSLGQGPEFLIYFQGTGAADDSGLPNDRFFAVRPEGSVSTLKIQRTERGDSAVYLCASSPSLAGETQYFGPGTRLLVL.

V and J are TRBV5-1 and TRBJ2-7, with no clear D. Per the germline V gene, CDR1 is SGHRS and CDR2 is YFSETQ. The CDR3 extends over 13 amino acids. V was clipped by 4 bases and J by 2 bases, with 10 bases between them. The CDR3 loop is CASSLTVAYEQYF. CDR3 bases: TGCGCCAGCAGCCTGACTGTGGCCTACGAGCAGTACTTC.

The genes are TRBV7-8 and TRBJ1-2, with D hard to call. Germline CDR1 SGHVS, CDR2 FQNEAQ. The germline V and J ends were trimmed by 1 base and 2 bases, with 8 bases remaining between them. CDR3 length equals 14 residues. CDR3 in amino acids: CASSLGGSNYGYTF. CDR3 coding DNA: TGTGCCAGCAGCTTAGGCGGCAGCAACTATGGCTACACCTTC.